Below are 19 T cell receptor beta chains sequenced from a single sample in a study of T cell changes during pregnancy in multiple sclerosis. TCRdb's table, derived via immunoSEQ multiplex PCR, lists solely in-frame clones and lacks some. Counted here are roughly 80,000 clones, 90% to 95% occurring once; the ten biggest clones make up 1.4%. Source: peripheral blood, taken before pregnancy. These receptors came from a female donor with multiple sclerosis, enrolled in a pregnancy study.

This chain connects TRBV11-2 to TRBJ2-5; TRBD1 matches 8 bases. Unmatched junction bases numbered 8, after V lost 1 base and J lost 4 bases. Looked up from germline, CDR1 is SGHAT and CDR2 is FQNNGV. CDR3 length: 16 amino acids. The CDR3 nucleotides are TGTGCCAGCAGCTTAGTAGGGACAGGAGGAAGAGAGACCCAGTACTTC. Its translation is CASSLVGTGGRETQYF.

The J gene is TRBJ1-5, the V gene TRBV4-2; 8 bases are shared with TRBD1. V was pared by 5 bases and J by 1 base, with 10 bases of the junction left unmatched. CDR1 is LGHNA and CDR2 is YNFKEQ in the germline V gene. This CDR3 comprises 17 residues. CDR3 DNA sequence: TGTGCCAGCAGCAAGGGGCAGGGGGCACGGAGCAATCAGCCCCAGCATTTT. Translation: CASSKGQGARSNQPQHF.

The chain is built from TRBV19 and TRBJ2-3; 9 bases fit TRBD2. CDR1 is LNHDA, CDR2 SQIVND, per germline (reference sequence). This CDR3 has 17 residues. Trimming cost V 6 bases and J 1 base; bases outside gene matches: 11. CDR3 nucleotides: TGTGCCAGTAGCCACCCCAGGACTAGCGTTGGCACAGATACGCAGTATTTT. This translates into CASSHPRTSVGTDTQYF.

CDR3: CASSQSSLAGVGEQFF. Written as DNA, the CDR3 is TGCGCCAGCAGCCAATCAAGCCTAGCGGGGGTTGGTGAGCAGTTCTTC. The chain combines TRBV4-1 with TRBJ2-1, with TRBD2 matching 10 bases. The germline gives CDR1 MGHRA, CDR2 YSYEKL. Trimming cost V 2 bases and J 9 bases; bases outside gene matches: 10. The CDR3 totals 16 residues.

The rearrangement links TRBV6-1 to TRBJ1-4; D is undetermined. V lost 7 bases, J lost 0 bases, and 9 bases lay in between. There are 14 residues in the CDR3. CDR1 and CDR2 from the germline V gene are MNHNS and SASEGT. The CDR3 sequence: CASNQLPTNEKLFF. The CDR3 coding sequence is TGTGCCAGCAACCAACTACCAACTAATGAAAAACTGTTTTTT.

The DNA for the CDR3 is TGCGCCAGCAGCGGACTAGCGGGAATACAAGAGACCCAGTACTTC. Its translation is CASSGLAGIQETQYF. This chain joins TRBV5-1 and TRBJ2-5, with 12 bases aligning to TRBD2. CDR3 length: 15 residues. The V and J ends lost 4 bases and 2 bases, in that order; junction bases with no gene match: 3. The germline V gene encodes CDR1 SGHRS and CDR2 YFSETQ.

The chain employs TRBV5-1 and TRBJ2-1, with TRBD1 matching 7 bases. After removal of 3 bases from V and 1 base from J, the junction contained 4 bases not matched to a gene. This CDR3 has 15 amino acids. Germline V gives CDR1 SGHRS, CDR2 YFSETQ. The DNA for the CDR3 is TGCGCCAGCAGCTCAGACAGGGTGTCCTACAATGAGCAGTTCTTC. This translates into CASSSDRVSYNEQFF.

This chain links TRBV6-5 with TRBJ2-7, with TRBD1 identical over 8 bases. Germline V lookup: CDR1 MNHEY, CDR2 SVGAGI. The CDR3 length is 15 residues. After removal of 6 bases from V and 2 bases from J, the junction contained 9 bases not matched to a gene. The CDR3 protein is CASRPRTGLTYEQYF. CDR3 DNA: TGTGCCAGCAGGCCCAGGACAGGGCTAACCTACGAGCAGTACTTC.

The rearrangement joins TRBV6-1 to TRBJ2-7, with D maybe TRBD2 (7 bases). The germline V gene has CDR1 MNHNS and CDR2 SASEGT. Deletions cut 6 bases from V and 7 bases from J, with 10 bases between. The CDR3 sequence is 11 residues long. In DNA, the CDR3 is TGTGCCAGCAGGGAGGGGGGGGAGCAGTACTTC. Translating it yields CASREGGEQYF.

This chain uses TRBV9 with TRBJ1-2; TRBD1 is a possible D gene (5 bases). CDR1 is SGDLS and CDR2 is YYNGEE in the germline V gene. V was trimmed by 4 bases and J by 6 bases, leaving 19 bases between them. The CDR3 is 15 amino acids. The chain's CDR3 is CASSSGGGAEDGYTF. The CDR3 DNA is TGTGCCAGCAGCTCTGGGGGAGGGGCGGAAGATGGCTACACCTTC. The whole variable domain, remainder taken from reference TRBV9 and TRBJ1-2, is DSGVTQTPKHLITATGQRVTLRCSPRSGDLSVYWYQQSLDQGLQFLIQYYNGEERAKGNILERFSAQQFPDLHSELNLSSLELGDSALYFCASSSGGGAEDGYTFGSGTRLTVV.

The V gene is TRBV4-1, the J gene TRBJ2-5; perhaps TRBD2 as D (5 bases). The ends were cut back, 0 bases at V and 5 bases at J, with 13 bases in the middle. The CDR3 length is 15 residues. The germline V gene encodes CDR1 MGHRA and CDR2 YSYEKL. Written as DNA, the CDR3 is TGCGCCAGCAGCCAAGATCTCGTTCAGCGGGAGACCCAGTACTTC. Translated: CASSQDLVQRETQYF.

The chain joins TRBV2 to TRBJ2-3; D is ambiguous. This CDR3 contains 11 residues. Germline CDR1 SNHLY, CDR2 FYNNEI. With 6 bases removed from V and 5 bases from J, the gap between germline ends came to 6 bases. CDR3: CASSPQDTQYF. CDR3 sequence (DNA): TGTGCCAGCAGCCCACAAGATACGCAGTATTTT.

The V gene is TRBV27, the J gene TRBJ1-1, with TRBD1 matching 7 bases. Germline V gene lookup returns CDR1 MNHEY and CDR2 SMNVEV (reference sequence). The CDR3 is 14 residues long. Losses at the gene ends were 4 bases for V and 6 bases for J; bases not matched to a gene: 8. CDR3 coding DNA: TGTGCCAGCAGTTCCCGTCAGGGGGGTCCTGAAGCTTTCTTT. Translating it yields CASSSRQGGPEAFF.

The V gene is TRBV6-5, the J gene TRBJ1-2; D is unclear. In germline, CDR1 is MNHEY, CDR2 SVGAGI. The CDR3 spans 11 residues. V was clipped by 4 bases and J by 7 bases, with 7 bases between them. In DNA, the CDR3 is TGTGCCAGCAGTTCGGGTGGTGGCTACACCTTC. Amino acid sequence: CASSSGGGYTF.

Written as DNA, the CDR3 is TGTGCCAGCAGTGACCGGGGGGTCGTCACTGAAGCTTTCTTT. This gives the protein CASSDRGVVTEAFF. The chain links TRBV6-1 to TRBJ1-1; tentative D call: TRBD1 (5 bases). The CDR3 loop spans 14 amino acids. The germline gives CDR1 MNHNS, CDR2 SASEGT. The germline V and J ends were trimmed by 3 bases and 4 bases, with 12 bases remaining between them.

The rearrangement joins TRBV6-6 to TRBJ1-2; D remains ambiguous. CDR1 and CDR2 from the germline V gene are MNHNY and SVGAGI (reference sequence). The CDR3 is 13 residues long. The V end lost 1 base, the J end lost 6 bases, and 9 bases lay between the germline ends. The CDR3 loop is CASSYFSGDGYTF. The DNA for the CDR3 is TGTGCCAGCAGTTACTTCTCCGGGGATGGCTACACCTTC.

The chain uses TRBV9 and TRBJ2-1; 11 bases align to TRBD2. There are 14 residues in the CDR3. CDR1 is SGDLS and CDR2 is YYNGEE in the germline V gene. Trimming at V came to 4 bases and at J to 7 bases, leaving 4 bases not matched to a gene. The CDR3 sequence is CASSLAGGRNEQFF. CDR3 coding DNA: TGTGCCAGCAGCCTAGCGGGGGGTCGGAATGAGCAGTTCTTC.

This rearrangement joins TRBV13 to TRBJ1-3, with 9 bases aligning to TRBD1. Trimming at V came to 4 bases and at J to 4 bases, leaving 5 bases not matched to a gene. The CDR3 is made up of 15 amino acids. Germline V gene sequence: CDR1 PRHDT, CDR2 FYEKMQ (reference sequence). CDR3 region: CASSSGQGSGNTIYF. The CDR3 nucleotides read TGTGCCAGCAGCTCAGGACAGGGGTCGGGAAACACCATATATTTT. Drawing the rest from reference TRBV13 and TRBJ1-3, the complete variable domain is AAGVIQSPRHLIKEKRETATLKCYPIPRHDTVYWYQQGPGQDPQFLISFYEKMQSDKGSIPDRFSAQQFSDYHSELNMSSLELGDSALYFCASSSGQGSGNTIYFGEGSWLTVV.

This sequence joins TRBV7-6 and TRBJ2-5; the match to TRBD2 covers 8 bases. The CDR3 runs to 12 residues. Germline values: CDR1 SGHVS, CDR2 FNYEAQ. V dropped 7 bases and J dropped 5; count of bases not matched to a gene: 3. The CDR3 protein is CASKRGGETQYF. Here the CDR3 DNA reads TGTGCCAGCAAACGCGGGGGGGAGACCCAGTACTTC.